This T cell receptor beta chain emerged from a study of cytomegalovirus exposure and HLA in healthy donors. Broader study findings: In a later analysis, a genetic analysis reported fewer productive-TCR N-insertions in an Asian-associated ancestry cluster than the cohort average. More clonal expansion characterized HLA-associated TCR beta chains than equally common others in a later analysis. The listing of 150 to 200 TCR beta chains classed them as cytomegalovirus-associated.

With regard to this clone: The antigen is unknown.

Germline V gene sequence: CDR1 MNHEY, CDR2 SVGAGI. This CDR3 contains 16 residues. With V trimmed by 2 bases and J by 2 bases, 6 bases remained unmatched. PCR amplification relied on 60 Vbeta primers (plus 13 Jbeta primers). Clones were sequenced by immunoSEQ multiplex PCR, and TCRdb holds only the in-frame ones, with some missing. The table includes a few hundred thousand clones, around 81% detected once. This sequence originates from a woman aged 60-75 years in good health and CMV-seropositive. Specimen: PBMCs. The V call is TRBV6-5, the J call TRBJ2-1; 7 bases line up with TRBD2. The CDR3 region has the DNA TGTGCCAGCAGTTACGGGACTAATCCTCCCTACAATGAGCAGTTCTTC. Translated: CASSYGTNPPYNEQFF.